Following are 10 T cell receptor beta chains from one sample sequenced in a study of CD8+ T cells in alopecia areata. The authors extracted RNA and reverse transcribed it into cDNA as the sequencing template. Produced via immunoSEQ multiplex PCR; TCRdb's table is partial and in-frame only. Of about 130,000 clones listed, roughly 58% are singletons. The sequenced sample was CD4+ T cells sorted from blood, obtained at week 0. The origin of the receptors is a human donor with alopecia areata.

This chain connects TRBV7-8 to TRBJ1-1; possible D gene TRBD1, 6 bases. Germline V gives CDR1 SGHVS, CDR2 FQNEAQ. The CDR3 sequence is 16 residues long. Trimming shortened V by 5 bases and J by 1 base, and 17 bases separated the two germline ends. In nucleotides, the CDR3 is TGTGCCAGCAGCACTACCGGGGGGCTGAAGAACACTGAAGCTTTCTTT. Translated: CASSTTGGLKNTEAFF.

V usage is TRBV28 and J usage is TRBJ2-3, with 7 positions matching TRBD2. J lost 2 bases, V lost 4 bases, and 6 bases had no gene match. In germline, CDR1 is MDHEN, CDR2 SYDVKM. CDR3 length equals 15 residues. The CDR3, as DNA: TGTGCCAGCAGTTCCGCGGGAGCAGTCACAGATACGCAGTATTTT. This encodes CASSSAGAVTDTQYF. The full variable domain, in which reference TRBV28 and TRBJ2-3 provide the parts outside the CDR3, is DVKVTQSSRYLVKRTGEKVFLECVQDMDHENMFWYRQDPGLGLRLIYFSYDVKMKEKGDIPEGYSVSREKKERFSLILESASTNQTSMYLCASSSAGAVTDTQYFGPGTRLTVL.

The chain carries TRBV5-1 and TRBJ2-1; 9 bases are a match to TRBD1. Germline V CDR1 and CDR2: SGHRS, YFSETQ. V was clipped by 2 bases and J by 4 bases; unmatched bases: 4. CDR3 size: 15 residues. The CDR3: CASSFKGQGYNEQFF. CDR3 nucleotides: TGCGCCAGCAGCTTTAAAGGACAGGGGTACAATGAGCAGTTCTTC.

V usage is TRBV7-9 and J usage is TRBJ2-3; D is perhaps TRBD1 (5 bases). Germline CDR1 and CDR2: SEHNR and FQNEAQ (reference sequence). There are 13 residues in the CDR3. V shed 7 bases and J shed 5 bases, with 13 bases lying between them. The CDR3 nucleotides read TGTGCCAGCAACCAACAGGCTCTAGATACGCAGTATTTT. It translates to CASNQQALDTQYF.

The rearrangement uses TRBV4-2 and TRBJ2-3; 9 bases align to TRBD2. This CDR3 spans 17 amino acids. V was clipped by 5 bases and J by 1 base; unmatched bases: 10. Per germline, CDR1 LGHNA and CDR2 YNFKEQ. CDR3 in amino acids: CASSTSAGGPGTDTQYF. CDR3 nucleotides: TGTGCCAGCAGCACAAGCGCGGGGGGGCCGGGCACAGATACGCAGTATTTT.

The chain has TRBV7-2 and TRBJ2-7, with 7 bases identical to TRBD2. V was pared by 7 bases and J by 2 bases, with 14 bases of the junction left unmatched. The CDR3 runs to 16 residues. The germline V gene has CDR1 SGHTA and CDR2 FQGNSA. In DNA, the CDR3 is TGTGCCAGCACCCTAGTGGTTGGGCGGGAGCCCTACGAGCAGTACTTC. Translating it yields CASTLVVGREPYEQYF.

The J gene is TRBJ1-2, the V gene TRBV6-4, with D tentatively TRBD1 (5 bases). The germline gives CDR1 MRHNA, CDR2 SNTAGT. The ends were cut back, 2 bases at V and 5 bases at J, with 9 bases in the middle. This CDR3 spans 13 amino acids. The CDR3 nucleotides read TGTGCCAGCAGTGACGATCGACAGTATGGCTACACCTTC. It encodes CASSDDRQYGYTF.

The J gene is TRBJ2-7, the V gene TRBV5-6; no clear D. The CDR3 spans 13 residues. In germline, CDR1 is SGHDT, CDR2 YYEEEE. Trimming took off 5 bases at V and 1 base at J, with 10 bases between the two ends. The CDR3 DNA reads TGTGCCAGCAGTTCTACCATGTCCTACGAGCAGTACTTC. Protein product: CASSSTMSYEQYF.

A remark on this clone: The junction departs from the called germline gene at one end, perhaps through a read error. The V gene is TRBV27, the J gene TRBJ1-3; 9 positions match TRBD1. Looked up from germline, CDR1 is MNHEY and CDR2 is SMNVEV (reference sequence). The CDR3 contains 14 residues. The CDR3 loop is CASSGTGFGNAIYF. For the CDR3, the DNA is TGTGCCAGCAGTGGGACAGGGTTCGGAAACGCCATATATTTT.

This clone was counted a few times. The CDR3 spells CASSLGQATLNSYEQYF. The CDR3 DNA is TGTGCCAGCAGCTTGGGACAGGCGACACTAAACTCCTACGAGCAGTACTTC. The V and J genes are TRBV11-2 and TRBJ2-7, with 8 bases lining up with TRBD1. Germline lookup yields CDR1 SGHAT and CDR2 FQNNGV. The length of the CDR3 is 17 residues. After removal of 3 bases from V and 0 bases from J, the junction contained 10 bases not matched to a gene.